This TCR beta chain originates from a study of blood T cell repertoires in COVID-19. Germline V CDR1 and CDR2: SGHRS, YFSETQ. V lost 3 bases and J 6 bases, leaving 11 bases between the germline ends. The CDR3 has 13 amino acids. As originally analysed: Amplification of reference gene primers was used by the study to estimate nucleated cell counts. Using immunoSEQ multiplex PCR, the repertoire was profiled, and TCRdb retains in-frame clones only, with some absent. That table gives V, J and clone size, and the DNA gave D and trimming. The data contain roughly 200,000 clones, more than 80% of them singletons.

Sequencing was carried out using peripheral blood. The rearrangement links TRBV5-1 to TRBJ2-3; perhaps TRBD2 as D (5 bases). The receptor was derived from a woman of 80 years or more with COVID-19, enrolled during active disease. The CDR3 coding sequence is TGCGCCAGCAGCTCGACCCCGGGGGATACGCAGTATTTT. Its protein product is CASSSTPGDTQYF. The whole variable domain, remainder taken from reference TRBV5-1 and TRBJ2-3, is KAGVTQTPRYLIKTRGQQVTLSCSPISGHRSVSWYQQTPGQGLQFLFEYFSETQRNKGNFPGRFSGRQFSNSRSEMNVSTLELGDSALYLCASSSTPGDTQYFGPGTRLTVL.